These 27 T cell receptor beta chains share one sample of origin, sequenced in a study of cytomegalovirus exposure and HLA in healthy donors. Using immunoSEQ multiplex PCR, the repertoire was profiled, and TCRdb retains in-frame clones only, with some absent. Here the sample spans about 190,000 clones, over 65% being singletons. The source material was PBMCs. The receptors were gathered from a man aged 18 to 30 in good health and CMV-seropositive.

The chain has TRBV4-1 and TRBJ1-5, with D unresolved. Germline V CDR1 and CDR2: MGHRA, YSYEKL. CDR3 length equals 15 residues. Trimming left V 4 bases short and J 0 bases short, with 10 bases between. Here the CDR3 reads CASSLSPGSNQPQHF. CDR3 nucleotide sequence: TGCGCCAGCAGCCTCTCCCCCGGTAGCAATCAGCCCCAGCATTTT.

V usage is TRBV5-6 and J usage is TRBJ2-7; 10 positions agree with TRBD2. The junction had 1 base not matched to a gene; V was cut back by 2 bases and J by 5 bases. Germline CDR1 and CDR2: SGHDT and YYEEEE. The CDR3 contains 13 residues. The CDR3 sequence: CASSLGLADEQYF. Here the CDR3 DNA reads TGTGCCAGCAGCTTAGGACTAGCGGACGAGCAGTACTTC. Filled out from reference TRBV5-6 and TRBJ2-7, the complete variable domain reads DAGVTQSPTHLIKTRGQQVTLRCSPKSGHDTVSWYQQALGQGPQFIFQYYEEEERQRGNFPDRFSGHQFPNYSSELNVNALLLGDSALYLCASSLGLADEQYFGPGTRLTVT.

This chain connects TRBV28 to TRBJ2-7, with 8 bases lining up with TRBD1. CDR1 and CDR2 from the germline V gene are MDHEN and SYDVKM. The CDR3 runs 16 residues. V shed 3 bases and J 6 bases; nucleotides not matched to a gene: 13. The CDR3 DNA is TGTGCCAGCAGTTTTACAGGGGGGATGACTACTGCCGAGCAGTACTTC. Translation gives CASSFTGGMTTAEQYF. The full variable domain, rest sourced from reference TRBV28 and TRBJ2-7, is DVKVTQSSRYLVKRTGEKVFLECVQDMDHENMFWYRQDPGLGLRLIYFSYDVKMKEKGDIPEGYSVSREKKERFSLILESASTNQTSMYLCASSFTGGMTTAEQYFGPGTRLTVT.

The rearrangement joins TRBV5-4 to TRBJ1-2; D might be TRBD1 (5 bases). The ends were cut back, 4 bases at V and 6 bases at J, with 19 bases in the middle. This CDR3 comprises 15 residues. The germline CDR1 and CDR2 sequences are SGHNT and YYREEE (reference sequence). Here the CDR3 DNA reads TGTGCCAGCAGCGTTGGCCAGGAGGGGAGAGATGGCTACACCTTC. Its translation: CASSVGQEGRDGYTF.

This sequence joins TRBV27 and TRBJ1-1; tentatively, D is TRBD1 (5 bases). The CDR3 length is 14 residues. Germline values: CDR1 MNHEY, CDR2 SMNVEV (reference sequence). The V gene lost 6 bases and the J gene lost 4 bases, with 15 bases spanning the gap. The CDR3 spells CASSRDFELTEAFF. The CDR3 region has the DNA TGTGCCAGCAGCCGGGACTTCGAACTCACTGAAGCTTTCTTT.

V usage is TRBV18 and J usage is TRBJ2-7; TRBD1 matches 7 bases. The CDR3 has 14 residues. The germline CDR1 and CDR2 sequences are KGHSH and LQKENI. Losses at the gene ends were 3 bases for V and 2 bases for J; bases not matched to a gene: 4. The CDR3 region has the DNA TGTGCCAGCTCACCTCCGGGACAGCCCTACGAGCAGTACTTC. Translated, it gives CASSPPGQPYEQYF. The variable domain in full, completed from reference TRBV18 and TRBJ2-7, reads NAGVMQNPRHLVRRRGQEARLRCSPMKGHSHVYWYRQLPEEGLKFMVYLQKENIIDESGMPKERFSAEFPKEGPSILRIQQVVRGDSAAYFCASSPPGQPYEQYFGPGTRLTVT.

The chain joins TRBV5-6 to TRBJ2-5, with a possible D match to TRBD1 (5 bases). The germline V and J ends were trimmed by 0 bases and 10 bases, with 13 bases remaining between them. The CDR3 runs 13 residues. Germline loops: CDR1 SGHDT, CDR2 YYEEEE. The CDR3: CASSLVREGDQYF. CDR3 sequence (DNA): TGTGCCAGCAGCTTGGTGCGAGAAGGGGACCAGTACTTC.

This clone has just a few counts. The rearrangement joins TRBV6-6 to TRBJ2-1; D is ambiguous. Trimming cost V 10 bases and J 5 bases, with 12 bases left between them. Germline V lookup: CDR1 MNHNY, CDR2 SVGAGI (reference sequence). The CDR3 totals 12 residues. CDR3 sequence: CAIVSPNNEQFF. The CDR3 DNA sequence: TGTGCCATCGTTAGTCCCAACAATGAGCAGTTCTTC.

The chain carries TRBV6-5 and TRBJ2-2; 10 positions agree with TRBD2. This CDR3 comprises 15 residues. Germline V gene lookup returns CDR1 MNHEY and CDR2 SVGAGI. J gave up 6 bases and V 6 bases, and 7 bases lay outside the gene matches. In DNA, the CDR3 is TGTGCCAGCAGGAAGACTAGCGGGTTTGCCGGGGAGCTGTTTTTT. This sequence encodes CASRKTSGFAGELFF.

In nucleotides, the CDR3 is TGTGCCAGCAGCTTGGGTCCTAGCGGGAGCGGTGAGACCCAGTACTTC. Its protein product is CASSLGPSGSGETQYF. The genes are TRBV5-6 and TRBJ2-5, with 10 bases matching TRBD2. The CDR3 runs to 16 residues. J was trimmed by 5 bases and V by 0 bases; bases with no gene match: 7. Germline V gene data show CDR1 as SGHDT and CDR2 as YYEEEE.

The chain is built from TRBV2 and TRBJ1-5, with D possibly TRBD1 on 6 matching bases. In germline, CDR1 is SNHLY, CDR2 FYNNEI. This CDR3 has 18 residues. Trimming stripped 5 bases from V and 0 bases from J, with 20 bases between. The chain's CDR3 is CASSRLQGIDYSNQPQHF. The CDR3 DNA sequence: TGTGCCAGCAGTAGACTCCAGGGGATAGATTATAGCAATCAGCCCCAGCATTTT.

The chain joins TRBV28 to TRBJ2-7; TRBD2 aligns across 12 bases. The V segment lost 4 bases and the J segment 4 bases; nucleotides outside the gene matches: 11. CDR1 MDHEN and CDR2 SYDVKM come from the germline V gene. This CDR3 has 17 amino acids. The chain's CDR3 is CASSSLRRTSGIYEQYF. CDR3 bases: TGTGCCAGCAGTTCCCTACGTAGGACTAGCGGGATATACGAGCAGTACTTC.

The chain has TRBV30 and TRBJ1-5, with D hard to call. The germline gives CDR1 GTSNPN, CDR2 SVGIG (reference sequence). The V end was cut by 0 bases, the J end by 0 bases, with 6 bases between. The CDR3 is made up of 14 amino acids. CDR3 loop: CAWSVLDSNQPQHF. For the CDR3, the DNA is TGTGCCTGGAGTGTACTTGATAGCAATCAGCCCCAGCATTTT.

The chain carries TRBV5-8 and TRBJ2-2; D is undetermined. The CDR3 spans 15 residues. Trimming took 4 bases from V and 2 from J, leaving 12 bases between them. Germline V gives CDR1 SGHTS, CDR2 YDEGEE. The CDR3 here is CASSSRFANTGELFF. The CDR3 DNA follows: TGTGCCAGCAGCAGCAGGTTTGCTAACACCGGGGAGCTGTTTTTT.

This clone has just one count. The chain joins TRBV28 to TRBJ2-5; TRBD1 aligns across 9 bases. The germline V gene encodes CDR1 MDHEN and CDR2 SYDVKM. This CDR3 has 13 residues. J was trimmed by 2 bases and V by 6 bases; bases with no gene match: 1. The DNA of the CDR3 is TGTGCCAGCAGCGGACAGGGGCAAGAGACCCAGTACTTC. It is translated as CASSGQGQETQYF.

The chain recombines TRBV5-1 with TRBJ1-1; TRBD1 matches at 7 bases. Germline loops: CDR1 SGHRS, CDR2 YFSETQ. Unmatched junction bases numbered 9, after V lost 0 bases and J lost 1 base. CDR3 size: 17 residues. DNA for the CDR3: TGCGCCAGCAGCTTGGGGGCACAGGGGACAAAGAACACTGAAGCTTTCTTT. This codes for CASSLGAQGTKNTEAFF.

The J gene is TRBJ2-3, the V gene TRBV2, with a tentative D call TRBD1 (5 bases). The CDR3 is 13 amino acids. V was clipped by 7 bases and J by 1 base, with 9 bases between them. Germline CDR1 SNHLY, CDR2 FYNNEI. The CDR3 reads CASKVTGTDTQYF. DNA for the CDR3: TGTGCCAGCAAGGTGACAGGCACAGATACGCAGTATTTT.

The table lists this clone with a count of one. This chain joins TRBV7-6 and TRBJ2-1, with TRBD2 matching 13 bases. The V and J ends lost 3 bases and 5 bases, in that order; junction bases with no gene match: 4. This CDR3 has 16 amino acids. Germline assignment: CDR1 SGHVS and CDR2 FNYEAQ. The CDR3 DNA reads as TGTGCCAGCAGCTTCCAAGGACTAGCGGGAGACAATGAGCAGTTCTTC. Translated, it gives CASSFQGLAGDNEQFF.

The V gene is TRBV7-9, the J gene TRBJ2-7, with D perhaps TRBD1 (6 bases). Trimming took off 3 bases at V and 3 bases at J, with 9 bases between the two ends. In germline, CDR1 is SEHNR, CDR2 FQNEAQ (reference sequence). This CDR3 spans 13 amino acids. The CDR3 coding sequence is TGTGCCAGCAGCTTGCGACAGGACTACGAGCAGTACTTC. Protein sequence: CASSLRQDYEQYF.

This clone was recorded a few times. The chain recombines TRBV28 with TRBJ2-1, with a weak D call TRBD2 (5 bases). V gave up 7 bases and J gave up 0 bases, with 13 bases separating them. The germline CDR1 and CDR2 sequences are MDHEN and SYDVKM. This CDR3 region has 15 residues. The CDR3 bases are TGTGCCAGCAAGAGCGAGCGGTACTCCTACAATGAGCAGTTCTTC. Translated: CASKSERYSYNEQFF.

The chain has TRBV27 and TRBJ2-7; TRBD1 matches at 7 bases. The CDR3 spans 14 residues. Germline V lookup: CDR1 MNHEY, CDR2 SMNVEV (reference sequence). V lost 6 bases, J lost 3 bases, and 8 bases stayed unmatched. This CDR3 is CASRRGGRGYEQYF. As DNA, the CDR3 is TGTGCCAGCAGACGAGGGGGCAGGGGCTACGAGCAGTACTTC.

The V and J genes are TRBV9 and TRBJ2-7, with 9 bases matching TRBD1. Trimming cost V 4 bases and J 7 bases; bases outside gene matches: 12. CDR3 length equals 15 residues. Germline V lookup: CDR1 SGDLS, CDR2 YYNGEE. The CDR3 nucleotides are TGTGCCAGCAGCACGGGCGGGACAGGGTTTCAAGAGCAGTACTTC. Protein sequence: CASSTGGTGFQEQYF.

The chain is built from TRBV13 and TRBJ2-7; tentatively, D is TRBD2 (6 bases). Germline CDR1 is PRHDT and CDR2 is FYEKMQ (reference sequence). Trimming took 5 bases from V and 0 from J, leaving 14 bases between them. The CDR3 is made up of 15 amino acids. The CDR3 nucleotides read TGTGCCAGCAGCACGACGGAGGGTAACTCCTACGAGCAGTACTTC. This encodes CASSTTEGNSYEQYF. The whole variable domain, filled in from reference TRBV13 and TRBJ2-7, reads AAGVIQSPRHLIKEKRETATLKCYPIPRHDTVYWYQQGPGQDPQFLISFYEKMQSDKGSIPDRFSAQQFSDYHSELNMSSLELGDSALYFCASSTTEGNSYEQYFGPGTRLTVT.

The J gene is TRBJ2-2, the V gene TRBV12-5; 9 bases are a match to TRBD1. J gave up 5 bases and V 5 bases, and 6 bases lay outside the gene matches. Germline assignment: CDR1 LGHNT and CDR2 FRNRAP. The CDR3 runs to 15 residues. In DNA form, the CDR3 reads TGTGCTAGTGGTGGGGGACAGGGAGGAACCGGGGAGCTGTTTTTT. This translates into CASGGGQGGTGELFF.

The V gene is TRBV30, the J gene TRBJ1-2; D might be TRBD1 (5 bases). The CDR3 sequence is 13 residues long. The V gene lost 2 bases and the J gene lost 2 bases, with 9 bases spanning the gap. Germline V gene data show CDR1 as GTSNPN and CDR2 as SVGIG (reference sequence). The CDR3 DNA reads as TGTGCCTGGAGTACCCAGGGCAACTATGGCTACACCTTC. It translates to CAWSTQGNYGYTF. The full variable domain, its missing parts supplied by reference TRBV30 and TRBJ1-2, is SQTIHQWPATLVQPVGSPLSLECTVEGTSNPNLYWYRQAAGRGLQLLFYSVGIGQISSEVPQNLSASRPQDRQFILSSKKLLLSDSGFYLCAWSTQGNYGYTFGSGTRLTVV.

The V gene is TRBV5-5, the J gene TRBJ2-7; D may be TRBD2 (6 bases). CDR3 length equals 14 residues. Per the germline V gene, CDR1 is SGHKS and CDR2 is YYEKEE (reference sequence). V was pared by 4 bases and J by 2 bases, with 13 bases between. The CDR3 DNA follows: TGTGCCAGCAGCGAAACCGGGAGAACCTACGAGCAGTACTTC. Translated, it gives CASSETGRTYEQYF.

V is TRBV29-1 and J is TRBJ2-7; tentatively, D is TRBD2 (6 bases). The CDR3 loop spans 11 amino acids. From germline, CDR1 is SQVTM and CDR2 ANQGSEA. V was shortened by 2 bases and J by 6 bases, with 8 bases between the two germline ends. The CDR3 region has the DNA TGCAGCGTTGAATCCGGGGGCGAGCAGTACTTC. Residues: CSVESGGEQYF.